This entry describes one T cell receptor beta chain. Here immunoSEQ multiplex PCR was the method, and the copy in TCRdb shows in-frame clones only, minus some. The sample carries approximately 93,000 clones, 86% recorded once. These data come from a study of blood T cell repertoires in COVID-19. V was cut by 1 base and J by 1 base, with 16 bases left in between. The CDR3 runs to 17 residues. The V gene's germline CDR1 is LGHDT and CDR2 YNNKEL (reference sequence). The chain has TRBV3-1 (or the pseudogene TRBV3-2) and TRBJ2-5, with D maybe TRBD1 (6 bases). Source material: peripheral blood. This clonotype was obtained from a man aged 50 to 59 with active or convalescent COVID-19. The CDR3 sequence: CASSQGLSTGLQETQYF. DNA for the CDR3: TGTGCCAGCAGCCAAGGTCTTTCGACAGGCCTCCAAGAGACCCAGTACTTC.